The next 18 T cell receptor beta chains were all read from a single sample in a study of monozygotic twins with inflammatory bowel disease. TCRdb re-called the 5' RACE reads and shows each CDR3 protein once, DNA omitted. The table lists 150,000 to 200,000 distinct CDR3 sequences, with about 7.4% in the top ten. The sequencing input was blood. Receptors were obtained from a human donor with ulcerative colitis or Crohn's disease, or a healthy co-twin of an affected twin (not recorded which).

The rearrangement uses TRBV7-2 and TRBJ2-2; the D call of TRBD2 rests on TCRdb alone, since no DNA is present to check it. Germline values: CDR1 SGHTA, CDR2 FQGNSA. The CDR3 covers 15 residues. CDR3 residues: CASSLGLARTGELFF. The full variable domain, in which reference TRBV7-2 and TRBJ2-2 provide the parts outside the CDR3, is GAGVSQSPSNKVTEKGKDVELRCDPISGHTALYWYRQSLGQGLEFLIYFQGNSAPDKSGLPSDRFSAERTGGSVSTLTIQRTQQEDSAVYLCASSLGLARTGELFFGEGSRLTVL.

The rearrangement joins TRBV7-7 to TRBJ1-3. CDR1 and CDR2 from the germline V gene are SSHAT and FNYEAQ (reference sequence). CDR3 length: 14 amino acids. The CDR3 is CASSETGSGNTIYF. Full variable domain (rest looked up from reference TRBV7-7 and TRBJ1-3): GAGVSQSPRYKVTKRGQDVTLRCDPISSHATLYWYQQALGQGPEFLTYFNYEAQPDKSGLPSDRFSAERPEGSISTLTIQRTEQRDSAMYRCASSETGSGNTIYFGEGSWLTVV.

The chain carries TRBV28 and TRBJ1-6; with no DNA, the TCRdb D assignment of TRBD1 cannot be verified. The V gene's germline CDR1 is MDHEN and CDR2 SYDVKM. There are 17 residues in the CDR3. CDR3 sequence reads: CASSLGLSGTYNSPLHF.

V gene TRBV20-1 combines with J gene TRBJ1-2. CDR1 is DFQATT and CDR2 is SNEGSKA in the germline V gene (reference sequence). The CDR3 sequence is 13 residues long. The CDR3 reads CSARDVSNYGYTF.

The J gene is TRBJ2-1, the V gene TRBV24-1; TCRdb lists TRBD2, though no DNA is available to test this call. The CDR3 spans 15 residues. Germline V lookup: CDR1 KGHDR, CDR2 SFDVKD. CDR3: CATSDPTSGDNEQFF.

J is TRBJ2-7 and V is TRBV7-8. The germline CDR1 and CDR2 sequences are SGHVS and FQNEAQ. This CDR3 is built from 13 residues. CDR3 in amino acids: CASSLGALDEQYF.

The chain combines TRBV20-1 with TRBJ2-3; TCRdb's assignment of TRBD1 cannot be checked, as there is no DNA. Looked up from germline, CDR1 is DFQATT and CDR2 is SNEGSKA (reference sequence). The CDR3 contains 14 residues. CDR3 residues: CSARGRVSTDTQYF.

The CDR3 is CSAPGANYGYTF. The J gene is TRBJ1-2, the V gene TRBV29-1; TCRdb designates TRBD1, a call that cannot be tested without DNA. This CDR3 region has 12 residues. The germline gives CDR1 SQVTM, CDR2 ANQGSEA.

The chain uses TRBV10-3 and TRBJ2-5; the TRBD2 assignment by TCRdb is unverifiable without DNA. Germline CDR1 is ENHRY and CDR2 is SYGVKD. The CDR3 spans 14 residues. CDR3 amino acids: CAISEPSGRETQYF.

V and J are TRBV20-1 and TRBJ1-2; TCRdb's D call of TRBD1 is untestable without DNA. CDR3 length: 15 residues. Germline V gene data show CDR1 as DFQATT and CDR2 as SNEGSKA (reference sequence). This CDR3 is CSARDWGGQRNGYTF.

V and J are TRBV29-1 and TRBJ2-5; absent DNA, TCRdb's TRBD1 call cannot be checked. The germline gives CDR1 SQVTM, CDR2 ANQGSEA. This CDR3 spans 13 amino acids. The CDR3 region is CSVPGRRGETQYF.

The CDR3 here is CSASLGVQPQHF. The chain couples TRBV20-1 to TRBJ1-5; absent DNA, TCRdb's TRBD1 call cannot be checked. The CDR3 has 12 residues. CDR1 and CDR2 from the germline V gene are DFQATT and SNEGSKA (reference sequence).

The chain links TRBV12-3 or TRBV12-4 to TRBJ1-5. This CDR3 comprises 13 residues. The CDR3 here is CASSLVAGQPQHF.

V is TRBV20-1 and J is TRBJ2-1; TCRdb's D gene call, TRBD2, goes unchecked for lack of DNA. The CDR3 loop spans 15 amino acids. Looked up from germline, CDR1 is DFQATT and CDR2 is SNEGSKA (reference sequence). The CDR3 is CSAPLALAGGDEQFF.

This chain connects TRBV2 to TRBJ1-5; the TRBD1 assignment by TCRdb is unverifiable without DNA. Germline loops: CDR1 SNHLY, CDR2 FYNNEI. The CDR3 spans 14 residues. CDR3 sequence: CASSPDRGNQPQHF.

This CDR3 is CASSLFLVINEQFF. V usage is TRBV5-4 and J usage is TRBJ2-1; TCRdb proposes TRBD2, but this gene call is untestable without DNA. This CDR3 comprises 14 residues. Germline lookup yields CDR1 SGHNT and CDR2 YYREEE (reference sequence).

The chain links TRBV6-1 to TRBJ2-2; TCRdb's D call of TRBD1 is untestable without DNA. The CDR3 consists of 14 residues. The germline V gene has CDR1 MNHNS and CDR2 SASEGT. CDR3 sequence reads: CASSTGMNTGELFF.

This chain links TRBV6-1 with TRBJ1-2; as DNA is missing, the TRBD1 call by TCRdb cannot be tested. Looked up from germline, CDR1 is MNHNS and CDR2 is SASEGT. This CDR3 spans 14 amino acids. The CDR3 loop reads CASSPGQGFYGYTF.